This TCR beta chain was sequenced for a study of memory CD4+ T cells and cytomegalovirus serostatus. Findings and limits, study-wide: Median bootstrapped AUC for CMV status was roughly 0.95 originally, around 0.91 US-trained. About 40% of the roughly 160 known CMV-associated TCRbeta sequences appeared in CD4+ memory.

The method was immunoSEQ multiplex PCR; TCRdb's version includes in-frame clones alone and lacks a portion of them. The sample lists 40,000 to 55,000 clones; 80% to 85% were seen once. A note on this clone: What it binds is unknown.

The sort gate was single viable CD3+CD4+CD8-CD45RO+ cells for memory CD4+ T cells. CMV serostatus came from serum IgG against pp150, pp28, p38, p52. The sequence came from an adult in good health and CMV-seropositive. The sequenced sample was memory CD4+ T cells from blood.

The CDR3 loop reads CASKVQGVSYEQYF. The CDR3 nucleotides are TGTGCCAGCAAGGTACAGGGGGTCTCCTACGAGCAGTACTTC. V usage is TRBV27 and J usage is TRBJ2-7, with 8 bases aligning to TRBD1. The CDR3 has 14 amino acids. The V segment lost 7 bases and the J segment 0 bases; nucleotides outside the gene matches: 5. CDR1 is MNHEY, CDR2 SMNVEV, per germline (reference sequence).